This is a list of T cell receptor beta chains from one sample in a study of monozygotic twins with inflammatory bowel disease. For each CDR3 protein, TCRdb gives one entry from its re-call of the 5' RACE reads, without DNA. The sample has approximately 400,000 distinct CDR3 sequences. Sequenced input: blood. These receptors came from a human donor with ulcerative colitis or Crohn's disease, or a healthy co-twin of an affected twin (not recorded which). The CDR3 runs from the conserved cysteine through the conserved F or W.

J | V | CDR3
TRBJ1-1 | TRBV4-1 | CASSQAPGTEAFF
TRBJ2-2 | TRBV7-3 | CASSLERVANTGELFF
TRBJ1-1 | TRBV7-2 | CASSLAGRYTEAFF
TRBJ2-1 | TRBV9 | CASSLTPRDSNYNEQFF
TRBJ1-6 | TRBV6-2/TRBV6-3 | CASNRGSPNSPLHF
TRBJ2-1 | TRBV7-3 | CASSSPGLGGSYNEQFF
TRBJ1-1 | TRBV12-3/TRBV12-4 | CASKNLGNMNTEAFF
TRBJ2-3 | TRBV7-9 | CASTAADTQYF
TRBJ1-3 | TRBV3-1 | CASSQDRRGNTIYF
TRBJ1-1 | TRBV6-1 | CASRTTGRFNTEAFF
TRBJ1-5 | TRBV20-1 | CSANRRYSNQPQHF
TRBJ1-5 | TRBV7-6 | CASSLTGGWNQPQHF
TRBJ2-7 | TRBV5-1 | CASSLGDGTPSYEQYF
TRBJ2-5 | TRBV20-1 | CSAISVAQETQYF
TRBJ1-6 | TRBV7-3 | CASSLSGVRDNSPLHF
TRBJ2-7 | TRBV5-1 | CASSLFQQNYEQYF
TRBJ2-3 | TRBV5-6 | CASSRGSRGTDTQYF
TRBJ2-7 | TRBV7-6 | CASSKGTGYEQYF
TRBJ2-5 | TRBV7-9 | CASSLLLQQETQYF
TRBJ2-7 | TRBV20-1 | CSATEPNTGKSYEQYF
TRBJ2-5 | TRBV4-3 | CASSQGLAGGETQYF
TRBJ2-5 | TRBV9 | CASSVGQQETQYF
TRBJ2-2 | TRBV10-3 | CAIKEGNSNTGELFF
TRBJ2-1 | TRBV20-1 | CSARDKFRQELNEQFF
TRBJ2-3 | TRBV28 | CASSLLGEGAGSTDTQYF
TRBJ2-6 | TRBV12-3/TRBV12-4 | CASRSMTGLSGANVLTF
TRBJ1-1 | TRBV29-1 | CSGTVLTTEAFF
TRBJ1-2 | TRBV12-3/TRBV12-4 | CASSLAGTLTSAGYTF
TRBJ2-7 | TRBV27 | CASSLRTESVQYF
TRBJ1-2 | TRBV7-2 | CASSLASDRMGYTF
TRBJ2-7 | TRBV4-1 | CASSQTQGAYEQYF
TRBJ2-7 | TRBV5-1 | CASSLSGGNYEQYF
TRBJ2-5 | TRBV5-5 | CASFKGVEETQYF
TRBJ1-5 | TRBV6-6 | CASGSQGRVQPQHF
TRBJ2-2 | TRBV21-1 | CASSKCGTGNTGELFF
TRBJ1-1 | TRBV7-9 | CASSNIVPNTEAFF
TRBJ2-2 | TRBV19 | CASSTHSDTGELFF
TRBJ1-6 | TRBV6-2/TRBV6-3 | CASSTTGTGMTPLHF
TRBJ2-2 | TRBV7-8 | CASSLWLSDTEELFF
TRBJ2-5 | TRBV10-3 | CAISPRGETQYF
TRBJ2-7 | TRBV6-5 | CASSYPIRGTITYEQYF
TRBJ2-7 | TRBV7-6 | CASSLGLAIGSFWQYF
TRBJ2-3 | TRBV24-1 | CATSDLAMAGTTDTQYF
TRBJ1-5 | TRBV24-1 | CATSDPPTPGRNQPQHF